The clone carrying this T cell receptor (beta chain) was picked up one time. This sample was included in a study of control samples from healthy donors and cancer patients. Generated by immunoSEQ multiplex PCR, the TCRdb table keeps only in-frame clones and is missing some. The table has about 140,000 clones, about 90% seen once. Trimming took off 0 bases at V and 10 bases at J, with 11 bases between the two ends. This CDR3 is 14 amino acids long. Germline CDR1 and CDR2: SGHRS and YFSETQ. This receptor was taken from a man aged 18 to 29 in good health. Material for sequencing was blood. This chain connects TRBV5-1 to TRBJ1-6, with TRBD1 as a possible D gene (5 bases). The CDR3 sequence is CASSLAVQGSPLHF. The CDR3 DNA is TGCGCCAGCAGCTTGGCCGTGCAGGGCTCACCCCTCCACTTT. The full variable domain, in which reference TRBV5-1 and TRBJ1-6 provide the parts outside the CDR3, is KAGVTQTPRYLIKTRGQQVTLSCSPISGHRSVSWYQQTPGQGLQFLFEYFSETQRNKGNFPGRFSGRQFSNSRSEMNVSTLELGDSALYLCASSLAVQGSPLHFGNGTRLTVT.